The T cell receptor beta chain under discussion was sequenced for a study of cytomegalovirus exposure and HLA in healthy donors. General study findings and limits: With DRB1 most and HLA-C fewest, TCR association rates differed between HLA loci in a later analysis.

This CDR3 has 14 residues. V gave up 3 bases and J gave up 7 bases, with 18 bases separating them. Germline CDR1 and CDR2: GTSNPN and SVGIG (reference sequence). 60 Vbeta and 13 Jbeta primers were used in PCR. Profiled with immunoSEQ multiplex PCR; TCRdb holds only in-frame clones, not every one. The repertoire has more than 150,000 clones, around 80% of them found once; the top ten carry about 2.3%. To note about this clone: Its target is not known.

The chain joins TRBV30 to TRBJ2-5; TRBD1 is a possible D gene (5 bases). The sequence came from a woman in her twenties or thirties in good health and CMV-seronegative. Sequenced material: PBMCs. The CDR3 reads CAWSGSLFQGTQYF. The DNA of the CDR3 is TGTGCCTGGAGCGGCAGCCTCTTCCAGGGGACCCAGTACTTC.